These 21 T cell receptor beta chains share one sample of origin, sequenced in a study of technical replicates of blood from a few donors. Repertoires were generated with immunoSEQ multiplex PCR, while TCRdb's copy carries only in-frame clones and drops some. This repertoire shows around 83,000 clones, 85% to 95% found once; its top ten account for about 0.26%. Sequencing was performed on T cells isolated from PBMCs. The receptor set was obtained from a human donor in good health.

This rearrangement joins TRBV2 to TRBJ2-3; TRBD2 is a possible D gene (6 bases). The germline gives CDR1 SNHLY, CDR2 FYNNEI. V was cut by 6 bases and J by 3 bases, with 13 bases left in between. This CDR3 is built from 14 residues. CDR3: CASSSAGWTDTQYF. The CDR3 DNA reads as TGTGCCAGCAGCTCAGCGGGCTGGACAGATACGCAGTATTTT.

The chain uses TRBV4-1 and TRBJ1-2; 7 bases are shared with TRBD1. The CDR3 extends over 16 amino acids. V gave up 0 bases and J gave up 6 bases; unmatched junction bases: 10. Germline values: CDR1 MGHRA, CDR2 YSYEKL. CDR3 DNA: TGCGCCAGCAGCCAAGATCCGGAGGGGGCCCTGAATGGCTACACCTTC. Its translation: CASSQDPEGALNGYTF.

The chain has TRBV7-6 and TRBJ1-6; 9 bases map to TRBD1. CDR3 length equals 15 residues. Trimming removed 2 bases from V and 8 bases from J; junction bases left unmatched: 4. Per germline, CDR1 SGHVS and CDR2 FNYEAQ. CDR3: CASSLTGGIDSPLHF. CDR3 nucleotides: TGTGCCAGCAGCTTAACAGGGGGCATCGATTCACCCCTCCACTTT.

The chain joins TRBV15 to TRBJ2-5, with 11 positions matching TRBD1. The CDR3 is 17 residues long. The junction had 8 bases not matched to a gene; V was cut back by 0 bases and J by 5 bases. Looked up from germline, CDR1 is LNHNV and CDR2 is YYDKDF (reference sequence). The CDR3 loop reads CATSRDRGQGESETQYF. The CDR3 DNA follows: TGTGCCACCAGCAGAGATCGGGGACAGGGGGAATCGGAGACCCAGTACTTC. The full variable domain, its missing parts supplied by reference TRBV15 and TRBJ2-5, is DAMVIQNPRYQVTQFGKPVTLSCSQTLNHNVMYWYQQKSSQAPKLLFHYYDKDFNNEADTPDNFQSRRPNTSFCFLDIRSPGLGDTAMYLCATSRDRGQGESETQYFGPGTRLLVL.

As DNA, the CDR3 is TGCGCCAGCAGCCAAGGACTAGCGGGTGGGGTCGAGCAGTACTTC. It encodes CASSQGLAGGVEQYF. J is TRBJ2-7 and V is TRBV4-1; 10 bases fit TRBD2. The V and J ends lost 1 base and 6 bases, in that order; junction bases with no gene match: 6. There are 15 residues in the CDR3. Germline lookup yields CDR1 MGHRA and CDR2 YSYEKL.

This chain uses TRBV29-1 with TRBJ2-7, with D hard to call. Trimming pared 4 bases from V and 3 bases from J, leaving 10 bases between. Germline CDR1 is SQVTM and CDR2 is ANQGSEA. The CDR3 is 12 amino acids. The CDR3 DNA reads as TGCAGCGTTGTTTTCCCAAACTACGAGCAGTACTTC. Translation: CSVVFPNYEQYF.

V gene TRBV10-3 combines with J gene TRBJ2-1; the D is unclear. The CDR3 is made up of 12 amino acids. Germline values: CDR1 ENHRY, CDR2 SYGVKD. Trimming took off 9 bases at V and 4 bases at J, with 10 bases between the two ends. Here the CDR3 DNA reads TGTGCCATTGCGGCGGAATACAATGAGCAGTTCTTC. It encodes CAIAAEYNEQFF.

The chain employs TRBV9 and TRBJ2-7; weak D call: TRBD1 (5 bases). The germline CDR1 and CDR2 sequences are SGDLS and YYNGEE. V gave up 2 bases and J gave up 1 base, with 7 bases separating them. The CDR3 is made up of 13 amino acids. In nucleotides, the CDR3 is TGTGCCAGCAGCGTTAAGGGGTCCTACGAGCAGTACTTC. It encodes CASSVKGSYEQYF.

The chain is built from TRBV28 and TRBJ1-1, with 8 bases that match TRBD1. CDR1 MDHEN and CDR2 SYDVKM come from the germline V gene. This CDR3 contains 15 residues. With V trimmed by 4 bases and J by 5 bases, 9 bases remained unmatched. The CDR3 DNA reads TGTGCCAGCAGTTCCAGGGGGCTATTAAGGACTGAAGCTTTCTTT. Protein: CASSSRGLLRTEAFF.

The rearrangement uses TRBV20-1 and TRBJ2-3; D gene ambiguous. V dropped 7 bases and J dropped 4 bases, with 9 bases sitting between them. The germline V gene has CDR1 DFQATT and CDR2 SNEGSKA (reference sequence). The CDR3 extends over 11 amino acids. The CDR3 bases are TGCAGTGTAAGTTCGGCAGATACGCAGTATTTT. Protein: CSVSSADTQYF.

This chain joins TRBV2 and TRBJ1-3; D gene uncertain. CDR1 SNHLY and CDR2 FYNNEI come from the germline V gene. V was pared by 1 base and J by 3 bases, with 4 bases between. The CDR3 spans 13 residues. CDR3: CASSEESGNTIYF. CDR3 sequence (DNA): TGTGCCAGCAGTGAAGAGAGTGGAAACACCATATATTTT.

The CDR3 reads CASSIYAGTSGSYNEQFF. The CDR3 DNA is TGTGCCAGTAGTATTTACGCCGGGACTAGCGGGTCCTACAATGAGCAGTTCTTC. This chain uses TRBV19 with TRBJ2-1, with 12 bases matching TRBD2. CDR3 length: 18 residues. The V and J ends lost 3 bases and 1 base, in that order; junction bases with no gene match: 7. Germline V gives CDR1 LNHDA, CDR2 SQIVND (reference sequence). The full variable domain, completed using reference TRBV19 and TRBJ2-1, is DGGITQSPKYLFRKEGQNVTLSCEQNLNHDAMYWYRQDPGQGLRLIYYSQIVNDFQKGDIAEGYSVSREKKESFPLTVTSAQKNPTAFYLCASSIYAGTSGSYNEQFFGPGTRLTVL.

The chain carries TRBV9 and TRBJ1-4, with D perhaps matching TRBD1 (6 bases). The CDR3 spans 17 residues. Germline values: CDR1 SGDLS, CDR2 YYNGEE. Trimming removed 4 bases at V and 3 bases at J, with 19 bases between. Here the CDR3 reads CASSPIGGGAPNEKLFF. As DNA, the CDR3 is TGTGCCAGCAGCCCGATAGGGGGGGGCGCCCCTAATGAAAAACTGTTTTTT. The full variable domain, rest sourced from reference TRBV9 and TRBJ1-4, is DSGVTQTPKHLITATGQRVTLRCSPRSGDLSVYWYQQSLDQGLQFLIQYYNGEERAKGNILERFSAQQFPDLHSELNLSSLELGDSALYFCASSPIGGGAPNEKLFFGSGTQLSVL.

V usage is TRBV27 and J usage is TRBJ2-5; 9 positions match TRBD2. The length of the CDR3 is 19 residues. The V segment lost 3 bases and the J segment 2 bases; nucleotides outside the gene matches: 16. Germline V gene sequence: CDR1 MNHEY, CDR2 SMNVEV (reference sequence). The CDR3 DNA follows: TGTGCCAGCAGTTTGGTTCCCCCGGGGGGCGGGAGGGCGCAAGAGACCCAGTACTTC. This translates into CASSLVPPGGGRAQETQYF.

The rearrangement uses TRBV9 and TRBJ1-3; a possible D gene is TRBD1 (5 bases). Germline CDR1 is SGDLS and CDR2 is YYNGEE. V lost 3 bases and J lost 4, with 5 bases in between. This CDR3 has 12 residues. CDR3 bases: TGTGCCAGCAGCGAGGGGGGAAACACCATATATTTT. It codes for CASSEGGNTIYF.

The CDR3 protein is CASRRGDRGGAFF. In DNA form, the CDR3 reads TGTGCCAGCAGGAGGGGGGACAGGGGTGGAGCTTTCTTT. The gene calls are TRBV25-1 and TRBJ1-1; 10 bases are a match to TRBD1. Trimming at V came to 6 bases and at J to 10 bases, leaving 8 bases not matched to a gene. Germline V gene data show CDR1 as MGHDK and CDR2 as SYGVNS. This CDR3 is 13 amino acids long.

The chain uses TRBV5-6 and TRBJ1-1; D ambiguous. From germline, CDR1 is SGHDT and CDR2 YYEEEE. V was cut by 9 bases and J by 7 bases, with 19 bases left in between. The CDR3 runs 13 residues. CDR3 coding DNA: TGTGCCACCAAAAGTTGGGAGGTTAGTGAAGCTTTCTTT. Translated: CATKSWEVSEAFF.

This clone was seen once. The chain couples TRBV5-4 to TRBJ2-2, with a tentative D call TRBD1 (6 bases). CDR1 is SGHNT and CDR2 is YYREEE in the germline V gene (reference sequence). The ends were cut back, 7 bases at V and 7 bases at J, with 20 bases in the middle. CDR3 size: 15 residues. The CDR3 here is CASRPDSSVGGELFF. The CDR3 DNA reads TGTGCCAGCCGCCCGGACAGCTCGGTCGGCGGGGAGCTGTTTTTT. Full variable domain (missing parts from reference TRBV5-4 and TRBJ2-2): ETGVTQSPTHLIKTRGQQVTLRCSSQSGHNTVSWYQQALGQGPQFIFQYYREEENGRGNFPPRFSGLQFPNYSSELNVNALELDDSALYLCASRPDSSVGGELFFGEGSRLTVL.

The rearrangement joins TRBV5-4 to TRBJ1-2; 9 nucleotides line up with TRBD1. Germline CDR1 SGHNT, CDR2 YYREEE (reference sequence). The CDR3 has 16 amino acids. Trimming took 4 bases from V and 2 from J; bases not matched to a gene: 9. The CDR3 loop is CASSPPPGQGNYGYTF. DNA of the CDR3: TGTGCCAGCAGCCCACCACCCGGACAGGGGAACTATGGCTACACCTTC.

The V call is TRBV28, the J call TRBJ1-2; 10 positions match TRBD1. In germline, CDR1 is MDHEN, CDR2 SYDVKM. The V and J ends lost 6 bases and 6 bases, in that order; junction bases with no gene match: 4. The CDR3 covers 13 residues. CDR3 in amino acids: CASRSGTGDGYTF. In DNA form, the CDR3 reads TGTGCCAGCAGGAGCGGGACAGGGGATGGCTACACCTTC.

DNA for the CDR3: TGTGCCAGTAAGACACCTCAAGACGCCGGGGAGCTGTTTTTT. Translating gives CASKTPQDAGELFF. J is TRBJ2-2 and V is TRBV19; D is unclear. The germline V gene has CDR1 LNHDA and CDR2 SQIVND (reference sequence). The CDR3 loop spans 14 amino acids. With 7 bases removed from V and 6 bases from J, the gap between germline ends came to 15 bases.